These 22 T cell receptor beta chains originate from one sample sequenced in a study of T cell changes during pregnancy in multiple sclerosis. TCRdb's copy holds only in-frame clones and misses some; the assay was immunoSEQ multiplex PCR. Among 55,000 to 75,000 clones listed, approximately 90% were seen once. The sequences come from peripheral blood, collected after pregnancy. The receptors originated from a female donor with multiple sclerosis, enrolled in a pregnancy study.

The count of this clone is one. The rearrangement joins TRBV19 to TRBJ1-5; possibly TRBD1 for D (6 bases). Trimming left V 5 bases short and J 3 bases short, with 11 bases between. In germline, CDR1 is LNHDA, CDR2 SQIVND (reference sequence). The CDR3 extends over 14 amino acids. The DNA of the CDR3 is TGTGCCAGTAGTCCTGGACAGACCAATCAGCCCCAGCATTTT. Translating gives CASSPGQTNQPQHF.

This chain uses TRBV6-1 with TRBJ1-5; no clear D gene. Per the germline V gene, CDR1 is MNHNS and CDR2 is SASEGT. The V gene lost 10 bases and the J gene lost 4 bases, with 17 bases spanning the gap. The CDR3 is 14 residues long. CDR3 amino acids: CATPPDLVNQPQHF. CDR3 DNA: TGTGCCACCCCCCCCGACCTAGTGAATCAGCCCCAGCATTTT.

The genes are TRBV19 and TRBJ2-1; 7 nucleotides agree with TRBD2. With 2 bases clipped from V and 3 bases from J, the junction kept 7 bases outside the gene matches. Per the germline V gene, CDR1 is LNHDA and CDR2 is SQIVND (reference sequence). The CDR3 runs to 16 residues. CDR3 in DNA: TGTGCCAGTAGTATACAATGGCGGGAGATCTACAATGAGCAGTTCTTC. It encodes CASSIQWREIYNEQFF.

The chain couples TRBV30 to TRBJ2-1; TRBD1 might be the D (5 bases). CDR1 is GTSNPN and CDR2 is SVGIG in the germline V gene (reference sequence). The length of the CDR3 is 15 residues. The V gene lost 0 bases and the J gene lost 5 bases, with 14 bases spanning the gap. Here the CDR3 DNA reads TGTGCCTGGAGTGTACCCTGGACAAAGCACAATGAGCAGTTCTTC. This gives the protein CAWSVPWTKHNEQFF.

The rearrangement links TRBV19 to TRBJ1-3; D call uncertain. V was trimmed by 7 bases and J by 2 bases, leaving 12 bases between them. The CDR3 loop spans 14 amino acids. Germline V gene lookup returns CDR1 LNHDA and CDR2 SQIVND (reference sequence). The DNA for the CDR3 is TGTGCCAGTACCCCACTGGTTACTGGAAACACCATATATTTT. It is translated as CASTPLVTGNTIYF.

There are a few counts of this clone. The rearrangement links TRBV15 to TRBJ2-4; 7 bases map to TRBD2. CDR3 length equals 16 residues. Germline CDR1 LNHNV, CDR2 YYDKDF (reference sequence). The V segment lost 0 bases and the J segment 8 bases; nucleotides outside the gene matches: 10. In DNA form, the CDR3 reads TGTGCCACCAGCAGAGAGGGCGGCGGGAGTACGTACATTCAGTACTTC. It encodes CATSREGGGSTYIQYF.

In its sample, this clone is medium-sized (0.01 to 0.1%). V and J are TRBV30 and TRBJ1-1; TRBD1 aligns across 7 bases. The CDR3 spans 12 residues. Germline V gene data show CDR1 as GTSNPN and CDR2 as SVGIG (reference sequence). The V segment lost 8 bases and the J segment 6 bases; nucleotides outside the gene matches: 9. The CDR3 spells CAGDRELAEAFF. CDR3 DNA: TGTGCCGGAGACAGGGAGTTAGCTGAAGCTTTCTTT.

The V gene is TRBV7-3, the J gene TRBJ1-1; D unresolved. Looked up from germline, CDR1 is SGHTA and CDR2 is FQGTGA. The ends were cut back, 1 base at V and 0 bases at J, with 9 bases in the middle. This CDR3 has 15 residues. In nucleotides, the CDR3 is TGTGCCAGCAGCTTAAGTGCGGGCATGAACACTGAAGCTTTCTTT. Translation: CASSLSAGMNTEAFF.

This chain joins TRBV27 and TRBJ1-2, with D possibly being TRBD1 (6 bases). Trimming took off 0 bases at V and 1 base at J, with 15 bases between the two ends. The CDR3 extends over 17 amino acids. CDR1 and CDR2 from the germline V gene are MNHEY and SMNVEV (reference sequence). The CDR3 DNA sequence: TGTGCCAGCAGTTTATCCCGCGGCAGGGGAGATAACTATGGCTACACCTTC. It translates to CASSLSRGRGDNYGYTF.

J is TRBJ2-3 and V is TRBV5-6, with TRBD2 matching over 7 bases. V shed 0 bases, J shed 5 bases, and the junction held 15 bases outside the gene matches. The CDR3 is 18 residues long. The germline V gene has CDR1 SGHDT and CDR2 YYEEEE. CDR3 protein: CASSLDHHGGGRGDTQYF. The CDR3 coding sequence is TGTGCCAGCAGCTTGGACCATCACGGCGGCGGGAGAGGAGATACGCAGTATTTT.

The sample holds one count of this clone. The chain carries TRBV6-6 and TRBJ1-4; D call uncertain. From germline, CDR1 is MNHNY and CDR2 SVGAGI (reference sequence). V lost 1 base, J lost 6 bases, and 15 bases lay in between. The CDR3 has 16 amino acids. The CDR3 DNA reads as TGTGCCAGCAGTTACTTCCTGAGTCAGGAGGATGAAAAACTGTTTTTT. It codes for CASSYFLSQEDEKLFF.

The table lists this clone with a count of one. The DNA of the CDR3 is TGCGCCAGCAGCCCCGAGGCGGGGGGCGCTGAAGGCTACACCTTC. Amino acid sequence: CASSPEAGGAEGYTF. The V gene is TRBV4-1, the J gene TRBJ1-2, with a tentative D call TRBD1 (6 bases). In germline, CDR1 is MGHRA, CDR2 YSYEKL. This CDR3 region has 15 residues. With 4 bases removed from V and 8 bases from J, the gap between germline ends came to 20 bases.

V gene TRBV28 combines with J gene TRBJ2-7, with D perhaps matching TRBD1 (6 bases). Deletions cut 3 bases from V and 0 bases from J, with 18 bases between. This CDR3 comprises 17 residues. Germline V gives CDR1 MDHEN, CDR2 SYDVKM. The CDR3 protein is CASSFVPGTPSSYEQYF. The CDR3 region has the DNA TGTGCCAGCAGTTTTGTACCCGGGACACCCAGCTCCTACGAGCAGTACTTC. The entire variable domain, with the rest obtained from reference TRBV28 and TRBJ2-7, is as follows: DVKVTQSSRYLVKRTGEKVFLECVQDMDHENMFWYRQDPGLGLRLIYFSYDVKMKEKGDIPEGYSVSREKKERFSLILESASTNQTSMYLCASSFVPGTPSSYEQYFGPGTRLTVT.

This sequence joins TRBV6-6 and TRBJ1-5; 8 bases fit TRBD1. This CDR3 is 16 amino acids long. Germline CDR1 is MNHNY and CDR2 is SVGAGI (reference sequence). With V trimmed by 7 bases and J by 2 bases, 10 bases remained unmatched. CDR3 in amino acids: CASTTGRGRGNQPQHF. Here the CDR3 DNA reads TGTGCCAGCACCACGGGCAGGGGGCGAGGCAATCAGCCCCAGCATTTT.

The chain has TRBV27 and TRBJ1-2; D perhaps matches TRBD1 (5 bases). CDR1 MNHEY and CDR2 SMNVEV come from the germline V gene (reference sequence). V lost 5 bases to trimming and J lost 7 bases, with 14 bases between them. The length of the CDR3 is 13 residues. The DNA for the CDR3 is TGTGCCAGCAGTGACAGTGCCGGGGGTGGCTACACCTTC. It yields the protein CASSDSAGGGYTF.

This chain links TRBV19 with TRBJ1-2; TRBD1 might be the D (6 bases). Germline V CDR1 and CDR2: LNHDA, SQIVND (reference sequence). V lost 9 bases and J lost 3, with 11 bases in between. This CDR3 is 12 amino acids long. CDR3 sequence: CASQGQYYGYTF. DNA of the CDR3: TGTGCCAGCCAGGGACAATACTATGGCTACACCTTC. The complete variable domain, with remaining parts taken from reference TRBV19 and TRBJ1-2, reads DGGITQSPKYLFRKEGQNVTLSCEQNLNHDAMYWYRQDPGQGLRLIYYSQIVNDFQKGDIAEGYSVSREKKESFPLTVTSAQKNPTAFYLCASQGQYYGYTFGSGTRLTVV.

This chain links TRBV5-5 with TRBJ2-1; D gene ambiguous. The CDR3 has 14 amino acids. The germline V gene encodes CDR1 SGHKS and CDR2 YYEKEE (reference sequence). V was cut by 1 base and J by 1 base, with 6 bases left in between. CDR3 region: CASSLSRSYNEQFF. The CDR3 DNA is TGTGCCAGCAGCTTGTCTCGGTCCTACAATGAGCAGTTCTTC.

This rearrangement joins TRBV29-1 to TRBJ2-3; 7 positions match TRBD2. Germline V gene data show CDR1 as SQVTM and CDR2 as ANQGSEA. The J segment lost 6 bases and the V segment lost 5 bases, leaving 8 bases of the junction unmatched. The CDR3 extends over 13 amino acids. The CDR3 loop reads CSVTSEVGDTQYF. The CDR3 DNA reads TGCAGCGTTACTAGCGAGGTAGGGGATACGCAGTATTTT.

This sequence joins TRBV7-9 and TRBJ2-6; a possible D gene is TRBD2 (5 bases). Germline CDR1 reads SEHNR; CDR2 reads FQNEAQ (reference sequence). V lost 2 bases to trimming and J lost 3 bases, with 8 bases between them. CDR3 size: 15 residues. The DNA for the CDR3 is TGTGCCAGCAGCTTACTTGCGGGTGGGGCCAACGTCCTGACTTTC. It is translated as CASSLLAGGANVLTF.

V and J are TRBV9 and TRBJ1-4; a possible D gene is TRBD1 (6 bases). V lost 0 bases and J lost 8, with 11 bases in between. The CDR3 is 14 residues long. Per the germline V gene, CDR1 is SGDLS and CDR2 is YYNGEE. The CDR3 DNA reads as TGTGCCAGCAGCGTAGGGGCTGGACAGGAAAAACTGTTTTTT. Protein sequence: CASSVGAGQEKLFF.

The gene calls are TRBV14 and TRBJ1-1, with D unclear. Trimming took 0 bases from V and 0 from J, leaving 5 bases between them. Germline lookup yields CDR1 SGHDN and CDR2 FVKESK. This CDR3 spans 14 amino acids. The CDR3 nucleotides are TGTGCCAGCAGCCAAGATCCCATGAACACTGAAGCTTTCTTT. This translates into CASSQDPMNTEAFF.

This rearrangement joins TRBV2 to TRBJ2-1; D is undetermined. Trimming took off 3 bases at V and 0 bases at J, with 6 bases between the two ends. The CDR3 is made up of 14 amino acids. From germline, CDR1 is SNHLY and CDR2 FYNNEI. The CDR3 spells CASSDLSSYNEQFF. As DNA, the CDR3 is TGTGCCAGCAGTGACTTGAGCTCCTACAATGAGCAGTTCTTC.